Shown below are 27 T cell receptor beta chains from a single sample sequenced in a study of cytotoxic CD8 clonotypes in ibrutinib-treated CLL. Libraries were prepared by immunoSEQ multiplex PCR; TCRdb keeps only in-frame clonotypes and omits some of them. The sample gives a few hundred thousand clones, 67% of which show up once; roughly 6% is in the top ten. This specimen consisted of PBMCs, obtained after 36 months of ibrutinib treatment. All receptors come from a human donor with chronic lymphocytic leukemia.

The rearrangement uses TRBV28 and TRBJ2-7; tentative D call: TRBD1 (5 bases). Germline CDR1 is MDHEN and CDR2 is SYDVKM. The CDR3 totals 17 residues. The V end lost 6 bases, the J end lost 0 bases, and 21 bases lay between the germline ends. This chain's CDR3 is CASRDSPQARSSYEQYF. In nucleotides, the CDR3 is TGTGCCAGCAGGGATAGTCCACAGGCCCGCAGCTCCTACGAGCAGTACTTC.

This sequence joins TRBV12-5 and TRBJ1-1; D ambiguous. CDR1 and CDR2 from the germline V gene are LGHNT and FRNRAP. The CDR3 runs 14 residues. Trimming left V 1 base short and J 1 base short, with 7 bases between. The CDR3 DNA sequence: TGTGCTAGTGGTTTGGGACACCCGAACACTGAAGCTTTCTTT. Its protein product is CASGLGHPNTEAFF.

CDR3 bases: TGTGCCAGCTCACCAGGGGGTAGCTCCTACGAGCAGTACTTC. It specifies CASSPGGSSYEQYF. This chain joins TRBV18 and TRBJ2-7, with D perhaps TRBD1 or TRBD2 (5 bases each). Deletions cut 2 bases from V and 0 bases from J, with 8 bases between. Germline loops: CDR1 KGHSH, CDR2 LQKENI. This CDR3 comprises 14 residues.

The rearrangement uses TRBV6-1 and TRBJ2-5, with 7 nucleotides matching TRBD2. Germline loops: CDR1 MNHNS, CDR2 SASEGT. Trimming took 4 bases from V and 5 from J; bases not matched to a gene: 1. The CDR3 spans 12 residues. For the CDR3, the DNA is TGTGCCAGCAGTGTGCGGGGGGAGACCCAGTACTTC. It translates to CASSVRGETQYF.

This clone was counted once. V usage is TRBV2 and J usage is TRBJ1-1; no clear D gene. Germline assignment: CDR1 SNHLY and CDR2 FYNNEI. V was cut by 8 bases and J by 6 bases, with 16 bases left in between. The CDR3 contains 13 residues. The CDR3 here is CASGDRHGAEAFF. The CDR3 DNA sequence: TGTGCCAGCGGCGACCGTCACGGGGCTGAAGCTTTCTTT.

The chain has TRBV9 and TRBJ2-1; 13 nucleotides align to TRBD2. Trimming removed 3 bases from V and 6 bases from J; junction bases left unmatched: 12. This CDR3 comprises 18 residues. Per the germline V gene, CDR1 is SGDLS and CDR2 is YYNGEE. CDR3 amino acids: CASSGLSRTSGRINEQFF. The CDR3 coding sequence is TGTGCCAGCAGCGGACTCTCAAGGACTAGCGGGAGAATCAATGAGCAGTTCTTC. Full variable domain (missing parts from reference TRBV9 and TRBJ2-1): DSGVTQTPKHLITATGQRVTLRCSPRSGDLSVYWYQQSLDQGLQFLIQYYNGEERAKGNILERFSAQQFPDLHSELNLSSLELGDSALYFCASSGLSRTSGRINEQFFGPGTRLTVL.

The genes are TRBV2 and TRBJ2-7; the match to TRBD2 covers 11 bases. V lost 6 bases to trimming and J lost 1 base; unmatched junction nucleotides: 8. CDR1 and CDR2 (germline): SNHLY, FYNNEI. The CDR3 is 16 amino acids. The CDR3 loop is CASRETSGAISYEQYF. CDR3 DNA: TGTGCCAGCAGAGAGACTAGCGGGGCCATTTCCTACGAGCAGTACTTC.

The V call is TRBV10-2, the J call TRBJ2-4; 9 bases agree with TRBD1. The CDR3 consists of 13 residues. Germline CDR1 is WSHSY and CDR2 is SAAADI. The J segment lost 7 bases and the V segment lost 8 bases, leaving 6 bases of the junction unmatched. The CDR3, as DNA: TGCGCCAGCGCAGGACAGGGGAGGAACATTCAGTACTTC. Protein product: CASAGQGRNIQYF.

This rearrangement joins TRBV15 to TRBJ2-7; possibly TRBD1 for D (6 bases). The CDR3 runs 15 residues. The germline V gene encodes CDR1 LNHNV and CDR2 YYDKDF (reference sequence). Trimming took off 0 bases at V and 4 bases at J, with 13 bases between the two ends. CDR3 DNA sequence: TGTGCCACCAGCAGAGACCTGGACAGATCTTACGAGCAGTACTTC. This encodes CATSRDLDRSYEQYF.

The chain employs TRBV6-6 and TRBJ2-5, with D perhaps matching TRBD2 (5 bases). The CDR3 spans 14 residues. Trimming took off 0 bases at V and 7 bases at J, with 12 bases between the two ends. Germline loops: CDR1 MNHNY, CDR2 SVGAGI (reference sequence). DNA for the CDR3: TGTGCCAGCAGTTACTCCGAGGGTTGGGGGACCCAGTACTTC. It is translated as CASSYSEGWGTQYF.

The gene calls are TRBV5-6 and TRBJ2-4; D ambiguous. Trimming took 0 bases from V and 0 from J, leaving 10 bases between them. CDR3 length: 16 residues. CDR1 and CDR2 from the germline V gene are SGHDT and YYEEEE. The CDR3 reads CASSLGHLLAKNIQYF. DNA of the CDR3: TGTGCCAGCAGCTTGGGGCATCTCCTAGCCAAAAACATTCAGTACTTC.

This clone was counted between two and nine times. The chain combines TRBV2 with TRBJ2-5; a weak D match, TRBD2 (5 bases). Germline CDR1 SNHLY, CDR2 FYNNEI. V lost 10 bases and J 5 bases, leaving 8 bases between the germline ends. The CDR3 is 10 residues long. The CDR3 nucleotides read TGTGCCATCTGGAGGGAGACCCAGTACTTC. This translates into CAIWRETQYF.

The rearrangement joins TRBV7-9 to TRBJ2-3; 7 nucleotides agree with TRBD2. The CDR3 totals 15 residues. V shed 4 bases and J 1 base; nucleotides not matched to a gene: 5. Looked up from germline, CDR1 is SEHNR and CDR2 is FQNEAQ (reference sequence). CDR3 sequence reads: CASSSRGDRTDTQYF. The CDR3 DNA is TGTGCCAGCAGCTCTCGGGGGGACCGCACAGATACGCAGTATTTT.

This clone was picked up a small number of times. This chain links TRBV5-1 with TRBJ1-2; D is uncertain. The CDR3 totals 13 residues. Per the germline V gene, CDR1 is SGHRS and CDR2 is YFSETQ. V was clipped by 1 base and J by 6 bases, with 10 bases between them. CDR3 sequence: CASSLRQADGYTF. The DNA for the CDR3 is TGCGCCAGCAGCTTGAGGCAGGCCGATGGCTACACCTTC. Looking up the rest from reference TRBV5-1 and TRBJ1-2 gives the full variable domain: KAGVTQTPRYLIKTRGQQVTLSCSPISGHRSVSWYQQTPGQGLQFLFEYFSETQRNKGNFPGRFSGRQFSNSRSEMNVSTLELGDSALYLCASSLRQADGYTFGSGTRLTVV.

The V and J genes are TRBV6-6 and TRBJ1-5, with a weak D call TRBD1 (6 bases). V dropped 7 bases and J dropped 0 bases, with 13 bases sitting between them. CDR1 is MNHNY, CDR2 SVGAGI, per germline (reference sequence). The CDR3 sequence is 15 residues long. The CDR3: CASTPRGDSNQPQHF. The CDR3 DNA follows: TGTGCCAGCACCCCGAGGGGGGATAGCAATCAGCCCCAGCATTTT.

The rearrangement uses TRBV5-1 and TRBJ2-2; 7 bases line up with TRBD2. In germline, CDR1 is SGHRS, CDR2 YFSETQ. The ends lost 4 bases at V and 1 base at J; junction bases unmatched: 10. The CDR3 is 17 amino acids. The CDR3 region is CASSQDPTSLNTGELFF. Here the CDR3 DNA reads TGCGCCAGCAGCCAAGACCCGACTAGCTTGAACACCGGGGAGCTGTTTTTT.

This sequence joins TRBV4-2 and TRBJ1-3; D is uncertain. Germline V gene data show CDR1 as LGHNA and CDR2 as YNFKEQ. V dropped 4 bases and J dropped 2 bases, with 15 bases sitting between them. The length of the CDR3 is 16 residues. The chain's CDR3 is CASSPPRLPPGNTIYF. CDR3 nucleotide sequence: TGTGCCAGCAGCCCCCCGAGGCTTCCCCCTGGAAACACCATATATTTT.

J is TRBJ1-3 and V is TRBV5-1; 8 bases are a match to TRBD1. CDR1 and CDR2 from the germline V gene are SGHRS and YFSETQ. This CDR3 has 15 residues. J was trimmed by 5 bases and V by 0 bases; bases with no gene match: 4. CDR3 loop: CASSLVPGGRNTIYF. The CDR3 DNA is TGCGCCAGCAGCTTGGTGCCAGGGGGCCGAAACACCATATATTTT.

The genes are TRBV7-9 and TRBJ2-7, with unresolved D. Trimming left V 2 bases short and J 0 bases short, with 14 bases between. Germline CDR1 and CDR2: SEHNR and FQNEAQ (reference sequence). This CDR3 is 16 amino acids long. The CDR3 DNA sequence: TGTGCCAGCAGCTTATGGCACGGACGGAGCTCCTACGAGCAGTACTTC. It yields the protein CASSLWHGRSSYEQYF.

This chain uses TRBV27 with TRBJ2-7; D unresolved. CDR1 is MNHEY and CDR2 is SMNVEV in the germline V gene (reference sequence). CDR3 size: 15 residues. V shed 2 bases and J shed 0 bases, with 11 bases lying between them. CDR3 region: CASSLTRIYSYEQYF. For the CDR3, the DNA is TGTGCCAGCAGTTTAACGCGGATATACTCCTACGAGCAGTACTTC.

The chain links TRBV4-2 to TRBJ1-6; no clear D gene. The CDR3 extends over 13 amino acids. The germline gives CDR1 LGHNA, CDR2 YNFKEQ. V lost 4 bases and J lost 4, with 5 bases in between. CDR3 region: CASSLRYNSPLHF. For the CDR3, the DNA is TGTGCCAGCAGCCTCAGATATAATTCACCCCTCCACTTT.

The V gene is TRBV7-2, the J gene TRBJ2-3; unclear D gene. Trimming shortened V by 1 base and J by 1 base, and 12 bases separated the two germline ends. CDR1 is SGHTA and CDR2 is FQGNSA in the germline V gene. The CDR3 spans 16 residues. Here the CDR3 reads CASSLVTGLGTDTQYF. The CDR3 DNA reads as TGTGCCAGCAGCTTAGTAACGGGCCTCGGCACAGATACGCAGTATTTT. The variable domain in full, completed from reference TRBV7-2 and TRBJ2-3, reads GAGVSQSPSNKVTEKGKDVELRCDPISGHTALYWYRQSLGQGLEFLIYFQGNSAPDKSGLPSDRFSAERTGGSVSTLTIQRTQQEDSAVYLCASSLVTGLGTDTQYFGPGTRLTVL.

The J gene is TRBJ2-7, the V gene TRBV9; D perhaps matches TRBD2 (5 bases). The CDR3 consists of 15 residues. V was pared by 0 bases and J by 5 bases, with 15 bases between. The V gene's germline CDR1 is SGDLS and CDR2 YYNGEE. CDR3 sequence (DNA): TGTGCCAGCAGCGTAGGACTACCGGCGGGTCACGAGCAGTACTTC. Encoded protein: CASSVGLPAGHEQYF.

V and J are TRBV10-3 and TRBJ2-5; possibly TRBD2 for D (5 bases). The V end lost 6 bases, the J end lost 3 bases, and 11 bases lay between the germline ends. The CDR3 loop spans 13 amino acids. CDR1 is ENHRY and CDR2 is SYGVKD in the germline V gene. CDR3 region: CAIRREYKETQYF. CDR3 DNA sequence: TGTGCCATCAGACGGGAATACAAAGAGACCCAGTACTTC.

The sample holds a few counts of this clone. V and J are TRBV6-1 and TRBJ2-7; D may be TRBD2 (5 bases). Germline CDR1 is MNHNS and CDR2 is SASEGT. The CDR3 length is 14 residues. V was trimmed by 3 bases and J by 3 bases, leaving 12 bases between them. In nucleotides, the CDR3 is TGTGCCAGCAGTGAGGAGGAAACCGGCTACGAGCAGTACTTC. Amino acids: CASSEEETGYEQYF.

The chain has TRBV6-5 and TRBJ1-5; D unresolved. Germline CDR1 is MNHEY and CDR2 is SVGAGI. The V and J ends lost 4 bases and 7 bases respectively, with 17 bases between them. CDR3 length equals 15 residues. Here the CDR3 DNA reads TGTGCCAGCAGTTCCGCTGCCGAGTTCAGACAGCCCCAGCATTTT. Translation: CASSSAAEFRQPQHF.

This sequence joins TRBV7-6 and TRBJ2-2; D uncertain. This CDR3 region has 14 residues. The V end was cut by 1 base, the J end by 7 bases, with 10 bases between. The germline V gene has CDR1 SGHVS and CDR2 FNYEAQ. The CDR3 here is CASSLEPSGGELFF. The CDR3 nucleotides read TGTGCCAGCAGCTTAGAACCAAGTGGCGGGGAGCTGTTTTTT.